The clone carrying this TCR beta chain rates as medium-sized. The antigen remains undetermined. This entry comes from a study of neoadjuvant anti-PD-1 for oral cavity cancer. The study's findings and limits: Only a few patients per response group were TCR-analyzed; validation needed.

Sequencing was performed with immunoSEQ multiplex PCR; in TCRdb, only in-frame clones are kept and a portion is missing. The table has some 12,000 clones, approximately 63% seen once. The CDR3 loop spans 18 amino acids. With 1 base removed from V and 0 bases from J, the gap between germline ends came to 13 bases. The germline CDR1 and CDR2 sequences are LNHDA and SQIVND (reference sequence). The specimen comprised tumor tissue, sampled before nivolumab (anti-PD-1) treatment. The receptor comes from a person aged 35 to 85 with oral cavity squamous cell carcinoma. The donor label of this sample is uncertain. V gene TRBV19 combines with J gene TRBJ2-6; no clear D. Here the CDR3 reads CASSIAAQIVSGANVLTF. The DNA of the CDR3 is TGTGCCAGTAGTATAGCTGCCCAGATTGTCTCTGGGGCCAACGTCCTGACTTTC. Filled out from reference TRBV19 and TRBJ2-6, the complete variable domain reads DGGITQSPKYLFRKEGQNVTLSCEQNLNHDAMYWYRQDPGQGLRLIYYSQIVNDFQKGDIAEGYSVSREKKESFPLTVTSAQKNPTAFYLCASSIAAQIVSGANVLTFGAGSRLTVL.